One sample yielded the 25 T cell receptor beta chains listed below, sequenced in a study of T cells after somatic rescue of genetic block. Using immunoSEQ multiplex PCR, the repertoire was profiled, and TCRdb retains in-frame clones only, with some absent. The sample lists 95,000 to 120,000 clones, just over 90% occurring once. The sequenced material came from peripheral blood mononuclear cells (PBMCs). These receptors came from a woman between 18 and 29 years old.

The chain couples TRBV9 to TRBJ2-1; 12 bases line up with TRBD1. Germline loops: CDR1 SGDLS, CDR2 YYNGEE. After removal of 4 bases from V and 4 bases from J, the junction contained 12 bases not matched to a gene. The CDR3 is made up of 18 amino acids. CDR3 nucleotide sequence: TGTGCCAGCAGCTCCCGGAAGGGGACAGGGGGCCGGTACAATGAGCAGTTCTTC. It is translated as CASSSRKGTGGRYNEQFF.

V usage is TRBV6-5 and J usage is TRBJ1-2, with 8 bases fitting TRBD1. V lost 0 bases and J lost 6; bases outside the gene matches: 6. Germline CDR1 is MNHEY and CDR2 is SVGAGI. The CDR3 consists of 15 residues. CDR3 amino acids: CASSYSPGQGDGYTF. The CDR3 region has the DNA TGTGCCAGCAGTTACTCGCCTGGACAGGGAGATGGCTACACCTTC.

This chain uses TRBV6-6 with TRBJ2-7; tentatively, D is TRBD2 (5 bases). From germline, CDR1 is MNHNY and CDR2 SVGAGI (reference sequence). This CDR3 has 15 residues. Trimming took 7 bases from V and 0 from J, leaving 16 bases between them. The chain's CDR3 is CASTDRGSSSYEQYF. In DNA form, the CDR3 reads TGTGCCAGCACGGACCGGGGATCCAGCTCCTACGAGCAGTACTTC.

This clone was observed once. The chain joins TRBV4-3 to TRBJ1-3; D may be TRBD1 (5 bases). V was cut by 3 bases and J by 4 bases, with 16 bases left in between. The CDR3 runs 16 residues. From germline, CDR1 is LGHNA and CDR2 YSLEER. CDR3 region: CASSHSTSGPGNTIYF. DNA of the CDR3: TGCGCCAGCAGCCATTCCACCTCGGGGCCAGGAAACACCATATATTTT.

The chain combines TRBV4-1 with TRBJ2-7, with TRBD1 identical over 7 bases. Germline lookup yields CDR1 MGHRA and CDR2 YSYEKL. This CDR3 comprises 15 residues. The V and J ends lost 4 bases and 0 bases, in that order; junction bases with no gene match: 6. The CDR3 loop is CASSPPGQNSYEQYF. The CDR3 coding sequence is TGCGCCAGCAGCCCACCGGGACAGAACTCCTACGAGCAGTACTTC.

J is TRBJ1-1 and V is TRBV5-4, with unresolved D. Germline V lookup: CDR1 SGHNT, CDR2 YYREEE (reference sequence). Trimming removed 2 bases from V and 6 bases from J, with 8 bases in between. This CDR3 region has 12 residues. The CDR3 sequence: CASSFGISEAFF. Written as DNA, the CDR3 is TGTGCCAGCAGCTTTGGTATCTCTGAAGCTTTCTTT. The full variable domain, completed using reference TRBV5-4 and TRBJ1-1, is ETGVTQSPTHLIKTRGQQVTLRCSSQSGHNTVSWYQQALGQGPQFIFQYYREEENGRGNFPPRFSGLQFPNYSSELNVNALELDDSALYLCASSFGISEAFFGQGTRLTVV.

The V and J genes are TRBV7-9 and TRBJ2-7; 8 bases are shared with TRBD2. The CDR3 has 15 amino acids. J was trimmed by 6 bases and V by 5 bases; bases with no gene match: 12. Per the germline V gene, CDR1 is SEHNR and CDR2 is FQNEAQ (reference sequence). CDR3 sequence: CASSPGSGGRGEQYF. CDR3 DNA sequence: TGTGCCAGCAGCCCAGGGTCGGGGGGGCGAGGCGAGCAGTACTTC.

V is TRBV7-3 and J is TRBJ1-6; no firm D call. Germline V gene sequence: CDR1 SGHTA, CDR2 FQGTGA. Trimming took 2 bases from V and 8 from J, leaving 10 bases between them. The CDR3 extends over 14 amino acids. DNA of the CDR3: TGTGCCAGCAGCTTAGGAGGTTTTGATTCACCCCTCCACTTT. Translation gives CASSLGGFDSPLHF.

The rearrangement links TRBV4-1 to TRBJ1-3; D remains ambiguous. Trimming pared 1 base from V and 6 bases from J, leaving 19 bases between. This CDR3 region has 17 residues. Germline assignment: CDR1 MGHRA and CDR2 YSYEKL. The DNA for the CDR3 is TGCGCCAGCAGCCAAGGGCGCGGCCGAGGAATTTCAAACACCATATATTTT. Encoded protein: CASSQGRGRGISNTIYF.

The V and J genes are TRBV5-1 and TRBJ1-2, with 8 positions matching TRBD1. J was trimmed by 6 bases and V by 4 bases; bases with no gene match: 17. This CDR3 is built from 17 residues. Germline V gene lookup returns CDR1 SGHRS and CDR2 YFSETQ. This CDR3 is CASSPGSGDGTGHGYTF. The DNA of the CDR3 is TGCGCCAGCAGCCCAGGCAGTGGTGATGGGACAGGTCATGGCTACACCTTC.

This chain links TRBV29-1 with TRBJ1-1; D gene unclear. V lost 7 bases, J lost 1 base, and 13 bases lay in between. The CDR3 loop spans 13 amino acids. Germline V gives CDR1 SQVTM, CDR2 ANQGSEA. CDR3 in amino acids: CSAAWETNTEAFF. In nucleotides, the CDR3 is TGCAGCGCTGCTTGGGAGACGAACACTGAAGCTTTCTTT.

This chain's CDR3 is CASSPRTGPYEQYF. Written as DNA, the CDR3 is TGTGCCAGCTCACCGCGGACAGGGCCCTACGAGCAGTACTTC. This chain connects TRBV18 to TRBJ2-7; TRBD1 agrees at 8 bases. Germline CDR1 reads KGHSH; CDR2 reads LQKENI. V dropped 3 bases and J dropped 2; count of bases not matched to a gene: 3. The CDR3 consists of 14 residues. Supplemented by reference TRBV18 and TRBJ2-7, the full variable domain reads NAGVMQNPRHLVRRRGQEARLRCSPMKGHSHVYWYRQLPEEGLKFMVYLQKENIIDESGMPKERFSAEFPKEGPSILRIQQVVRGDSAAYFCASSPRTGPYEQYFGPGTRLTVT.

CDR3 DNA: TGTGCCAGCAGCTCTAGGACAGGGTTGCTTGGCTACACCTTC. This translates into CASSSRTGLLGYTF. This sequence joins TRBV6-5 and TRBJ1-2; 8 positions agree with TRBD1. The CDR3 is 14 amino acids. Trimming took 6 bases from V and 7 from J; bases not matched to a gene: 10. CDR1 MNHEY and CDR2 SVGAGI come from the germline V gene.

The genes are TRBV4-3 and TRBJ1-4; 8 bases agree with TRBD1. Germline CDR1 is LGHNA and CDR2 is YSLEER. The V and J ends lost 0 bases and 0 bases, in that order; junction bases with no gene match: 12. The CDR3 is 20 amino acids. CDR3 sequence: CASSQDYVVRGQTTNEKLFF. In DNA form, the CDR3 reads TGCGCCAGCAGCCAAGATTACGTGGTCAGGGGGCAAACAACTAATGAAAAACTGTTTTTT.

V gene TRBV30 combines with J gene TRBJ1-1; maybe TRBD1 (5 bases). The CDR3 contains 13 residues. Germline V lookup: CDR1 GTSNPN, CDR2 SVGIG (reference sequence). V lost 7 bases, J lost 11 bases, and 23 bases lay in between. CDR3 in DNA: TGTGCCTTTATCTCGAAGACAGACTACAAGGCTTTCTTT. It specifies CAFISKTDYKAFF.

The rearrangement links TRBV19 to TRBJ1-1; D gene unclear. CDR1 and CDR2 (germline): LNHDA, SQIVND (reference sequence). This CDR3 spans 12 amino acids. The V and J ends lost 6 bases and 4 bases respectively, with 9 bases between them. CDR3 amino acids: CASRGYSTEAFF. The CDR3, as DNA: TGTGCCAGTAGGGGGTATAGCACTGAAGCTTTCTTT.

This chain links TRBV7-3 with TRBJ2-6; 7 bases are shared with TRBD2. The V gene end was trimmed by 2 bases and the J gene end by 0 bases; junction bases not matched to a gene: 4. The CDR3 sequence is 17 residues long. Germline-derived CDR1 and CDR2 are SGHTA and FQGTGA. CDR3 nucleotide sequence: TGTGCCAGCAGCTTACGTCGGACTAGCTCTGGGGCCAACGTCCTGACTTTC. It codes for CASSLRRTSSGANVLTF.

V and J are TRBV7-9 and TRBJ1-6; no clear D. CDR1 is SEHNR, CDR2 FQNEAQ, per germline (reference sequence). The CDR3 spans 14 residues. V was pared by 3 bases and J by 5 bases, with 8 bases between. The DNA for the CDR3 is TGTGCCAGCAGCTTGTCCTGGAATAATTCACCCCTCCACTTT. Protein sequence: CASSLSWNNSPLHF.

Only a few counts were recorded for this clone. The chain links TRBV6-4 to TRBJ2-3; 12 bases are a match to TRBD2. The junction had 4 bases not matched to a gene; V was cut back by 3 bases and J by 3 bases. Germline values: CDR1 MRHNA, CDR2 SNTAGT. The CDR3 runs 16 residues. The CDR3: CASSESTSGGTDTQYF. The CDR3 nucleotides read TGTGCCAGCAGTGAATCGACTAGCGGGGGAACAGATACGCAGTATTTT.

The chain links TRBV5-1 to TRBJ1-6; D remains ambiguous. V was pared by 6 bases and J by 5 bases, with 9 bases between. The V gene's germline CDR1 is SGHRS and CDR2 YFSETQ. The CDR3 contains 13 residues. CDR3 DNA: TGCGCCAGCACCGAGGGAAATAATTCACCCCTCCACTTT. As protein: CASTEGNNSPLHF.

V is TRBV7-6 and J is TRBJ2-7; D is possibly TRBD1 (6 bases). Germline V gives CDR1 SGHVS, CDR2 FNYEAQ. The CDR3 loop spans 15 amino acids. V gave up 7 bases and J gave up 3 bases, with 19 bases separating them. CDR3 sequence reads: CASTLGSGHRYEQYF. The CDR3 nucleotides read TGTGCCAGCACCTTGGGGTCGGGACACCGCTACGAGCAGTACTTC.

V usage is TRBV2 and J usage is TRBJ1-6; 9 bases agree with TRBD1. This CDR3 comprises 16 residues. Germline CDR1 and CDR2: SNHLY and FYNNEI. V trimming: 2 bases; J trimming: 7 bases; junction bases outside the gene matches: 6. DNA for the CDR3: TGTGCCAGCAGTGAAAGGGACAGGGCCGACAATTCACCCCTCCACTTT. Protein: CASSERDRADNSPLHF.

The rearrangement uses TRBV4-3 and TRBJ2-3, with 8 bases lining up with TRBD2. Germline assignment: CDR1 LGHNA and CDR2 YSLEER. The CDR3 runs 16 residues. The V and J ends lost 1 base and 5 bases, in that order; junction bases with no gene match: 8. CDR3 protein: CASSQGSAGGEDTQYF. The DNA for the CDR3 is TGCGCCAGCAGCCAAGGGTCCGCGGGGGGTGAAGATACGCAGTATTTT.

The chain has TRBV5-6 and TRBJ1-2, with D tentatively TRBD1 (6 bases). This CDR3 is 16 amino acids long. V was shortened by 8 bases and J by 2 bases, with 22 bases between the two germline ends. Germline CDR1 reads SGHDT; CDR2 reads YYEEEE. The CDR3, as DNA: TGTGCCAGTTTCCGGGACACACGACATTCGAACTATGGCTACACCTTC. Its protein product is CASFRDTRHSNYGYTF.

V usage is TRBV5-8 and J usage is TRBJ1-6; perhaps TRBD1 as D (6 bases). V lost 3 bases and J lost 6, with 13 bases in between. CDR1 and CDR2 (germline): SGHTS, YDEGEE. The CDR3 runs 15 residues. The DNA of the CDR3 is TGTGCCAGCAGCTCAGACAGGCTGGGTAATTCACCCCTCCACTTT. It codes for CASSSDRLGNSPLHF.